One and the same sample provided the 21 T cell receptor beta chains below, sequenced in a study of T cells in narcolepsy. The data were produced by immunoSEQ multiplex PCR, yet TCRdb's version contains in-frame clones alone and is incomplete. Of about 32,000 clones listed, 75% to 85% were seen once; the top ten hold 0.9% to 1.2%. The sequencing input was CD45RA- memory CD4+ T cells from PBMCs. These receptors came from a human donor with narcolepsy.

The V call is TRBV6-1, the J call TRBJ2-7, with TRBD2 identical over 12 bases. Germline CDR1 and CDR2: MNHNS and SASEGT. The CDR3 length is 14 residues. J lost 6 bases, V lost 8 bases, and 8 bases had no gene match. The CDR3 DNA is TGTGCCAGCCCGCGACTAGCGGGAGTAGGCGAGCAGTACTTC. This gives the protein CASPRLAGVGEQYF.

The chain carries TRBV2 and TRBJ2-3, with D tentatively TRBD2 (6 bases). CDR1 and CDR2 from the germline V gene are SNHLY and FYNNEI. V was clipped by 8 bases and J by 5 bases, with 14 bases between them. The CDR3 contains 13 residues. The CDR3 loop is CASVGGAGDTQYF. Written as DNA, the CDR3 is TGTGCCAGCGTGGGCGGGGCAGGAGATACGCAGTATTTT.

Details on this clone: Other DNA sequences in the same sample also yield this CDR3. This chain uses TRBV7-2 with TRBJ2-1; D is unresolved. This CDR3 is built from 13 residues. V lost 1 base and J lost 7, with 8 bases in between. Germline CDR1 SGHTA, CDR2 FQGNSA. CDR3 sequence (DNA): TGTGCCAGCAGCTTAGGTTGGGGTAATGAGCAGTTCTTC. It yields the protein CASSLGWGNEQFF.

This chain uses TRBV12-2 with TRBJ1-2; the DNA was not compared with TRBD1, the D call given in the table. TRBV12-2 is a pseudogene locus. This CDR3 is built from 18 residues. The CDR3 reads CASRSPPKGQLANYGYTF. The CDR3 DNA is TGTGCAAGTCGCTCGCCACCGAAGGGACAGCTAGCTAACTATGGCTACACCTTC.

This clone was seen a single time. The chain's CDR3 is CASRWESRSIMGSSYEQYF. The CDR3 DNA reads as TGCGCCAGCAGATGGGAGTCAAGGTCAATTATGGGGAGCTCCTACGAGCAGTACTTC. J is TRBJ2-7 and V is TRBV5-1, with D possibly being TRBD2 (5 bases). CDR1 and CDR2 (germline): SGHRS, YFSETQ. CDR3 length: 19 amino acids. Trimming pared 5 bases from V and 0 bases from J, leaving 27 bases between.

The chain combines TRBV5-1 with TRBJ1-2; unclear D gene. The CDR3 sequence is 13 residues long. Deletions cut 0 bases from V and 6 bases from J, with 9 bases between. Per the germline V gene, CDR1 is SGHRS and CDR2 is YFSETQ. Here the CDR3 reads CASSLGSEDGYTF. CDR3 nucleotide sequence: TGCGCCAGCAGCTTGGGAAGTGAAGATGGCTACACCTTC.

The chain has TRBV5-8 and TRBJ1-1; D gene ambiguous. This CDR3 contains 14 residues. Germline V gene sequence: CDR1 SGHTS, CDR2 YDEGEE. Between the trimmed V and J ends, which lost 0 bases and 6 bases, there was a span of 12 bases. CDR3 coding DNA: TGTGCCAGCAGCTTGGGGCAAATTGTCGCTGAAGCTTTCTTT. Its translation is CASSLGQIVAEAFF. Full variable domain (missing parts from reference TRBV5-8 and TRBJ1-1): EAGVTQSPTHLIKTRGQQATLRCSPISGHTSVYWYQQALGLGLQFLLWYDEGEERNRGNFPPRFSGRQFPNYSSELNVNALELEDSALYLCASSLGQIVAEAFFGQGTRLTVV.

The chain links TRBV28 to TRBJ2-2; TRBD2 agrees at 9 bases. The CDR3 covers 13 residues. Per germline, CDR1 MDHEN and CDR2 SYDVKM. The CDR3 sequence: CAAGGGGTGELFF. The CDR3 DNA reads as TGTGCGGCGGGAGGGGGCGGCACCGGGGAGCTGTTTTTT.

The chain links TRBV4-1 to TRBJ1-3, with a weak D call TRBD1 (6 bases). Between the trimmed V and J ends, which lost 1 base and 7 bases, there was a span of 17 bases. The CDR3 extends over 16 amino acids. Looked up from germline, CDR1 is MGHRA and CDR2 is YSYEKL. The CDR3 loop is CASSQAGGGVSNTIYF. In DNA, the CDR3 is TGCGCCAGCAGCCAAGCGGGGGGGGGCGTTTCGAACACCATATATTTT.

DNA for the CDR3: TGCGCCAGCAGCTTGGCGGGGAGACAGGGGTCAGATACGCAGTATTTT. As protein: CASSLAGRQGSDTQYF. The chain recombines TRBV5-1 with TRBJ2-3, with TRBD1 matching over 8 bases. V shed 0 bases and J 4 bases; nucleotides not matched to a gene: 7. The CDR3 is 16 residues long. Germline V CDR1 and CDR2: SGHRS, YFSETQ.

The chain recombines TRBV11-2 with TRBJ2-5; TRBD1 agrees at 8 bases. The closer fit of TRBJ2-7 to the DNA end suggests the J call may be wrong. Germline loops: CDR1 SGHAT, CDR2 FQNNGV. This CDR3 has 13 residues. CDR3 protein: CASSPRTGHEQYF. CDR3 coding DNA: TGTGCCAGCAGCCCTCGGACAGGGCACGAGCAGTACTTC.

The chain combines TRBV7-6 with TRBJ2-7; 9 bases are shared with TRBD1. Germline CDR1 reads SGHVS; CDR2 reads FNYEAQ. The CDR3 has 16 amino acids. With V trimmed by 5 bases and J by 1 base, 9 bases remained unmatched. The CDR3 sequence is CASSVGWGQGSYEQYF. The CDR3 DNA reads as TGTGCCAGCAGCGTCGGGTGGGGACAGGGTTCCTACGAGCAGTACTTC.

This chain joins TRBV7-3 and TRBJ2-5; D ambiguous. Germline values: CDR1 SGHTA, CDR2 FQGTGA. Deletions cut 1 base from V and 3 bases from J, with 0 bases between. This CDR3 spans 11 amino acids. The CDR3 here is CASSLKETQYF. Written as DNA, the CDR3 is TGTGCCAGCAGCTTAAAAGAGACCCAGTACTTC.

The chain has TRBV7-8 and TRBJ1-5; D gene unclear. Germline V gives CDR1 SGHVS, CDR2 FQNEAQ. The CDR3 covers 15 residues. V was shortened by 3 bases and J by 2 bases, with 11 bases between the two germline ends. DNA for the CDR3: TGTGCCAGCAGCTTCACCCCCGCCCGCAATCAGCCCCAGCATTTT. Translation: CASSFTPARNQPQHF. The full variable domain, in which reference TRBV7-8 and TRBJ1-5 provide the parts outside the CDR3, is GAGVSQSPRYKVAKRGQDVALRCDPISGHVSLFWYQQALGQGPEFLTYFQNEAQLDKSGLPSDRFFAERPEGSVSTLKIQRTQQEDSAVYLCASSFTPARNQPQHFGDGTRLSIL.

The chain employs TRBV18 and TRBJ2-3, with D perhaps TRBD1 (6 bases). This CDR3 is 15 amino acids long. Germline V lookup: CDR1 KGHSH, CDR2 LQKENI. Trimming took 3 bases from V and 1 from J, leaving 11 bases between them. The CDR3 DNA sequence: TGTGCCAGCTCACCTTCGGCAGGGGGCACAGATACGCAGTATTTT. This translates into CASSPSAGGTDTQYF.

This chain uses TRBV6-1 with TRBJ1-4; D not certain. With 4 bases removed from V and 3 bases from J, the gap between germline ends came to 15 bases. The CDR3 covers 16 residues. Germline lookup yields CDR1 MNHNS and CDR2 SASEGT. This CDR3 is CASSATLAFANEKLFF. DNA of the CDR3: TGTGCCAGCAGTGCTACTCTGGCGTTTGCTAATGAAAAACTGTTTTTT.

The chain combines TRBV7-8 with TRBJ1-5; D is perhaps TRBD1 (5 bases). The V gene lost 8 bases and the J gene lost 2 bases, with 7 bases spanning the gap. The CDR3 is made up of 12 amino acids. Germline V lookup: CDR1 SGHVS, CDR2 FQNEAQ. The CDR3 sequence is CASGGGNQPQHF. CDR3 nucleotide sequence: TGTGCCAGCGGGGGAGGCAATCAGCCCCAGCATTTT.

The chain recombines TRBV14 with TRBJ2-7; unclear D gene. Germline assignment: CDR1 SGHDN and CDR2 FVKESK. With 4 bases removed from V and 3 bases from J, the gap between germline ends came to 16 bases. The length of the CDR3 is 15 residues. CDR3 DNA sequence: TGTGCCAGCAGCCGACTTCCGGCAGGTGGCTACGAGCAGTACTTC. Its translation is CASSRLPAGGYEQYF. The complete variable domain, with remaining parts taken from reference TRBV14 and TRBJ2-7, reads EAGVTQFPSHSVIEKGQTVTLRCDPISGHDNLYWYRRVMGKEIKFLLHFVKESKQDESGMPNNRFLAERTGGTYSTLKVQPAELEDSGVYFCASSRLPAGGYEQYFGPGTRLTVT.

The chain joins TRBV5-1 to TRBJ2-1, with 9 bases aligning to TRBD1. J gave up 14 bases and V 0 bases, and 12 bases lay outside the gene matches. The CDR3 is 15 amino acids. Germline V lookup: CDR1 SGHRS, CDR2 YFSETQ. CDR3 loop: CASSLVQGARTRKFF. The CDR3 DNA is TGCGCCAGCAGCTTGGTACAGGGGGCTCGTACCCGAAAGTTCTTC.

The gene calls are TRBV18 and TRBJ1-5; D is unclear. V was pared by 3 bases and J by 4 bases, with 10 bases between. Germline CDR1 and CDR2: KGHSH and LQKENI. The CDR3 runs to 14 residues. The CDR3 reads CASSPSTPNQPQHF. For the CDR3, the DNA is TGTGCCAGCTCACCCAGTACCCCTAATCAGCCCCAGCATTTT.

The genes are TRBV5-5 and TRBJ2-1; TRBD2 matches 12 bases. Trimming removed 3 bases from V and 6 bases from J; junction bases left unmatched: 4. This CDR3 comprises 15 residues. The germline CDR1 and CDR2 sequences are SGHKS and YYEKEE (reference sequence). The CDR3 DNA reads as TGTGCCAGCAGCTCTACTAGCGGGAGGTCCAATGAGCAGTTCTTC. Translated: CASSSTSGRSNEQFF.